This T cell receptor (beta chain) appears in the sequencing data of a study of Ad26.COV2.S vaccination and SARS-CoV-2 variants. Turning to the study itself: Participants got Ad26.COV2.S intramuscularly, once or twice 56 days apart.

Treatment described: around 19 received Ad26.COV2.S at low or high dose, single or two shots; several received placebo; per-sample allocation not given. Following the first vaccine or placebo injection, samples were taken on day 63. An Ad26 vector that expressed Wuhan-strain SARS-CoV-2 spike constituted the vaccine. Study findings and constraints: Similar non-spike TCR breadth was observed in recipients of vaccine and of placebo. TCR breadth and depth estimates may have understated total T cell responses.

This table comes from immunoSEQ multiplex PCR, and its TCRdb copy is limited to in-frame clones, with some not included. The table shows around 250,000 clones, with around 85% occurring only once. With respect to this clone: Its antigen is not known.

The CDR3 covers 16 residues. The germline CDR1 and CDR2 sequences are MNHNS and SASEGT. Deletions cut 1 base from V and 2 bases from J, with 12 bases between. Sample: peripheral blood, taken in a trial of Ad26.COV2.S vaccine versus placebo. The V gene is TRBV6-1, the J gene TRBJ2-1, with D tentatively TRBD2 (6 bases). This clonotype was sampled from a person aged 18-65 years who received the Ad26.COV2.S COVID-19 vaccine or a placebo. The DNA of the CDR3 is TGTGCCAGCAGTGAAGTAGGGACTCGGACCTACAATGAGCAGTTCTTC. This gives the protein CASSEVGTRTYNEQFF.